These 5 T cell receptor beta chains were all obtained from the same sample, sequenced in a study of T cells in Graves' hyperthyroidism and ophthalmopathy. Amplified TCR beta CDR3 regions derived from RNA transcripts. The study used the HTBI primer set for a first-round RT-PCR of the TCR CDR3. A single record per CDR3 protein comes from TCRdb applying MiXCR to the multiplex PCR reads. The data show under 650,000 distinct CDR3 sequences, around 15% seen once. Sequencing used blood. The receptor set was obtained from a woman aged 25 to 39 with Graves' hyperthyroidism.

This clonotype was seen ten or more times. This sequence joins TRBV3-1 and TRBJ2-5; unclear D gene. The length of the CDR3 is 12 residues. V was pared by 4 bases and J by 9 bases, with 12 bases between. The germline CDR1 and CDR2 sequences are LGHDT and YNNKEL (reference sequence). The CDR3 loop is CASSLDPVAQYF. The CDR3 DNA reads TGTGCCAGCAGCCTGGACCCCGTGGCCCAGTACTTC.

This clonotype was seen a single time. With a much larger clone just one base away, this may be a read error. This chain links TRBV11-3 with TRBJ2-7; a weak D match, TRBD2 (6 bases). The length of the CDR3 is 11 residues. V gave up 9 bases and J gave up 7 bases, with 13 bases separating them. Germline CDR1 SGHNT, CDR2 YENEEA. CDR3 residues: CASYGGNEQYF. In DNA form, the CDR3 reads TGTGCCAGTTACGGGGGAAATGAGCAGTACTTC.

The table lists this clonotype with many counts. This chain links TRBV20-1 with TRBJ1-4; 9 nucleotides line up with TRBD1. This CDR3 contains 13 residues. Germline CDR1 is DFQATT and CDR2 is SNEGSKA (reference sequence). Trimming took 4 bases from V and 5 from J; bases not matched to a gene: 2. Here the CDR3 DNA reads TGCAGTGCTATAGACAGGGGGAATGAAAAACTGTTTTTT. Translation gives CSAIDRGNEKLFF.

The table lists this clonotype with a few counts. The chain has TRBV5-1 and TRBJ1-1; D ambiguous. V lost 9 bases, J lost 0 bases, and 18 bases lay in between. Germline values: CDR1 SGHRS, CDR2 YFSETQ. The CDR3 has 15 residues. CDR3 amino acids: CATHDVENMNTEAFF. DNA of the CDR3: TGCGCCACCCATGACGTGGAGAACATGAACACTGAAGCTTTCTTT.

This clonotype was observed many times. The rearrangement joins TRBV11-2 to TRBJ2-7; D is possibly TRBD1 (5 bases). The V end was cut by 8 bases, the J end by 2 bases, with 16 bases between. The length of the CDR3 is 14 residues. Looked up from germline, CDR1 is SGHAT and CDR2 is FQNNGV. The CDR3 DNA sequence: TGTGCCAGCCAGGGTAGACCCAAACCCTACGAGCAGTACTTC. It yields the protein CASQGRPKPYEQYF.